A selection of T cell receptor beta chains follows, all from one sample in a study of OX40 agonist ivuxolimab in advanced cancers. Only in-frame clones appear in the TCRdb table, and some are missing; sequencing was by immunoSEQ multiplex PCR. The sample holds over 70,000 clones, 90% seen once. Source: CD4+ or CD8+ T cells sorted from blood, taken in a trial of the OX40 agonist ivuxolimab. These receptor sequences come from an adult with an advanced solid tumor such as melanoma, head and neck, liver or kidney cancer. Each CDR3 is given without its conserved first and last residue.

CDR3 protein | CDR3 length | J gene | V gene
ASSGTVMNTEAF | 12 | TRBJ1-1 | TRBV9
ASSLAGTGLSPLH | 13 | TRBJ1-6 | TRBV5-1
ASSPGPNPRGSGANVLT | 17 | TRBJ2-6 | TRBV7-7
ASSLGGGGTGNTIY | 14 | TRBJ1-3 | TRBV7-2
ASSLAGGPYEQF | 12 | TRBJ2-1 | TRBV7-2
ASGQGFQETQY | 11 | TRBJ2-5 | TRBV28
ASRGGGLAGYEQY | 13 | TRBJ2-7 | TRBV28
SDPQRQGETQY | 11 | TRBJ2-5 | TRBV29-1
ASSSTPGLRHTGELF | 15 | TRBJ2-2 | TRBV7-3
ASSSDLKTSGYEQY | 14 | TRBJ2-7 | TRBV7-2
ASSLSVRAAEAF | 12 | TRBJ1-1 | TRBV27
SALLAGEYTGELF | 13 | TRBJ2-2 | TRBV29-1
ASSQDVVLAGVNEQF | 15 | TRBJ2-1 | TRBV4-2
ASSVAGGPIYEQY | 13 | TRBJ2-7 | TRBV9
AISGGQVGAYEQY | 13 | TRBJ2-7 | TRBV10-3
SGTGLGETQY | 10 | TRBJ2-5 | TRBV29-1
ASRAQGVTYEQY | 12 | TRBJ2-7 | TRBV6-6
ASSVGVYSNQPQH | 13 | TRBJ1-5 | TRBV9
ASSANIAVNYGYT | 13 | TRBJ1-2 | TRBV25-1
ASSIEAVIKHGYT | 13 | TRBJ1-2 | TRBV19
ASSEGQGAYEQY | 12 | TRBJ2-7 | TRBV2
ASSLPTSGNTIY | 12 | TRBJ1-3 | TRBV7-9
AWSVTGSYT | 9 | TRBJ1-2 | TRBV30
AWEKGGGGFLL | 11 | TRBJ2-1 | TRBV30
ASSASVTGKTGGYGYT | 16 | TRBJ1-2 | TRBV9